This T cell receptor beta chain originates from a study of T cells in Graves' hyperthyroidism and ophthalmopathy. Study-level results: Blood samples included most of the expanded thyroid clonotypes exceeding 0.001.

In regard to this clonotype: Its antigen is as yet unknown.

Regions amplified from RNA transcripts were the TCR beta CDR3 regions. First-round RT-PCR with HTBI primers amplified the TCR CDR3 region. Via MiXCR, TCRdb re-called the multiplex PCR reads, giving one row per CDR3 protein. The sample lists approximately 590,000 distinct CDR3 sequences, roughly 14% occurring once. With a duration under 2 months, the hyperthyroidism was newly diagnosed in patients aged 18 to 65. Fresh 10 ml peripheral blood yielded PBMCs. This CDR3 region has 14 residues. V lost 3 bases and J 1 base, leaving 9 bases between the germline ends. Germline CDR1 and CDR2: MNHNS and SASEGT. The sample comprised blood. The TCR originated in a woman in her twenties or thirties with Graves' hyperthyroidism. The V call is TRBV6-1, the J call TRBJ1-1, with no clear D. The chain's CDR3 is CASSDSTENTEAFF. The CDR3 DNA follows: TGTGCCAGCAGTGACTCCACAGAGAACACTGAAGCTTTCTTT.